The 24 T cell receptor beta chains listed next were all sequenced from one sample in a study of type 1 regulatory T cells (dated by TCRdb to the early 2020s). These receptors' antigens are unknown. Sequencing used an Illumina MiSeq. TCRdb applied fastp at Q25 and MiXCR to the public reads, then kept only in-frame beta chains. Rows with a matching CDR3 protein are joined into one entry that keeps the most common DNA and genes. The sample yields approximately 42,000 distinct CDR3 sequences; less than 15% were counted once. The ten largest account for over 7.5% of the sample. Sequenced material: cultured non-Tr1 T cells, either the whole culture or a sorted T cell fraction (not recorded which). The cell subset or site label here, explained by the study, means: non-Tr1 population from the T-allo10 product. The receptors were sampled from a human donor in good health.

The rearrangement links TRBV5-6 to TRBJ1-2; D is uncertain. The V and J ends lost 1 base and 7 bases respectively, with 11 bases between them. Per the germline V gene, CDR1 is SGHDT and CDR2 is YYEEEE. There are 13 residues in the CDR3. The CDR3 loop is CASSLLAPSGYTF. Here the CDR3 DNA reads TGTGCCAGCAGCTTGTTAGCCCCGTCTGGCTACACCTTC.

Points on this clonotype: A read error may produce the germline difference seen at one junction end. This chain uses TRBV5-1 with TRBJ2-1; tentatively, D is TRBD1 or TRBD2 (5 bases each). From germline, CDR1 is SGHRS and CDR2 YFSETQ. CDR3 length equals 12 residues. The DNA for the CDR3 is TGCACCAGCAGCTTGGAATGGGACCCTCAGTTCTTC. Its protein product is CTSSLEWDPQFF.

This clonotype was recorded at least ten times. CDR3 sequence (DNA): TGTGCCAGCAGCTTGGGGCAGGGAAGCTCCTACGAGCAGTACTTC. Amino acids: CASSLGQGSSYEQYF. This rearrangement joins TRBV7-2 to TRBJ2-7; a weak D match, TRBD1 (5 bases). V was pared by 3 bases and J by 0 bases, with 12 bases between. The CDR3 runs 15 residues. CDR1 SGHTA and CDR2 FQGNSA come from the germline V gene.

The table lists this clonotype with many counts. CDR3 amino acids: CASSPTGFNEKLFF. CDR3 DNA: TGTGCCAGCAGCCCGACAGGGTTTAATGAAAAACTGTTTTTT. V gene TRBV7-2 combines with J gene TRBJ1-4, with 7 bases matching TRBD1. Germline loops: CDR1 SGHTA, CDR2 FQGNSA. CDR3 length: 14 residues. Unmatched junction bases numbered 4, after V lost 5 bases and J lost 4 bases.

The rearrangement uses TRBV20-1 and TRBJ1-5; D gene uncertain. V was cut by 1 base and J by 2 bases, with 12 bases left in between. CDR3 size: 15 residues. From germline, CDR1 is DFQATT and CDR2 SNEGSKA (reference sequence). The CDR3 bases are TGCAGTGCTAGAGGGAATTTGCTAGGCAATCAGCCCCAGCATTTT. Amino acids: CSARGNLLGNQPQHF.

This clonotype was detected many times. The genes are TRBV7-9 and TRBJ2-1; D gene ambiguous. The CDR3 consists of 16 residues. With 4 bases removed from V and 10 bases from J, the gap between germline ends came to 23 bases. Per germline, CDR1 SEHNR and CDR2 FQNEAQ (reference sequence). CDR3 sequence (DNA): TGTGCCAGCAGCTGGTCTTTAATTGACCCCTCGAGGGAGCAGTTCTTC. It is translated as CASSWSLIDPSREQFF.

The rearrangement uses TRBV6-1 and TRBJ1-3; D may be TRBD1 (5 bases). The ends were cut back, 8 bases at V and 4 bases at J, with 18 bases in the middle. Germline loops: CDR1 MNHNS, CDR2 SASEGT. This CDR3 has 15 amino acids. The CDR3 protein is CASSTDGGDGNTIYF. The CDR3, as DNA: TGTGCCAGCTCCACGGATGGGGGGGACGGAAACACCATATATTTT.

This chain links TRBV20-1 with TRBJ2-7, with D unclear. The germline V gene has CDR1 DFQATT and CDR2 SNEGSKA (reference sequence). CDR3 length: 12 residues. V dropped 1 base and J dropped 5 bases, with 9 bases sitting between them. CDR3 bases: TGCAGTGCTAGAGCGACGGTTCACGAGCAGTACTTC. Translating gives CSARATVHEQYF.

The V gene is TRBV5-1, the J gene TRBJ1-2, with TRBD1 identical over 8 bases. Germline V gene lookup returns CDR1 SGHRS and CDR2 YFSETQ. This CDR3 contains 15 residues. The trim removed 3 bases at V and 2 bases at J, leaving 6 bases unmatched. CDR3 loop: CASSYGQGGNYGYTF. CDR3 sequence (DNA): TGCGCCAGCAGCTACGGACAGGGAGGAAACTATGGCTACACCTTC.

Only a few counts were recorded for this clonotype. This CDR3 reads CSARVLAGVETQYF. In nucleotides, the CDR3 is TGCAGTGCTAGAGTACTAGCGGGAGTAGAGACCCAGTACTTC. The chain links TRBV20-1 to TRBJ2-5; TRBD2 aligns across 11 bases. Germline CDR1 is DFQATT and CDR2 is SNEGSKA (reference sequence). V shed 1 base and J 4 bases; nucleotides not matched to a gene: 2. The CDR3 is 14 amino acids.

A remark on this clonotype: This could be a read error, since a much larger clone is one nucleotide away. The chain combines TRBV7-2 with TRBJ2-2, with D tentatively TRBD2 (5 bases). The CDR3 loop spans 13 amino acids. The germline V gene encodes CDR1 SGHTA and CDR2 FQGNSA. The CDR3 here is CASRRVNTGEPFF. The DNA for the CDR3 is TGTGCCAGCAGACGGGTGAACACCGGGGAGCCGTTTTTT.

This clonotype was observed many times. V gene TRBV20-1 combines with J gene TRBJ2-5; TRBD2 agrees at 9 bases. The ends lost 2 bases at V and 5 bases at J; junction bases unmatched: 15. Germline CDR1 reads DFQATT; CDR2 reads SNEGSKA (reference sequence). There are 17 residues in the CDR3. CDR3 sequence reads: CSARKSSGRSGVETQYF. The CDR3 DNA reads TGCAGTGCTAGAAAGAGTAGCGGGAGATCCGGGGTGGAGACCCAGTACTTC.

This clonotype showed up many times. This chain connects TRBV6-2 or TRBV6-3 to TRBJ1-1; 9 bases are shared with TRBD1. CDR1 MNHEY and CDR2 SVGEGT come from the germline V gene. The V and J ends lost 6 bases and 4 bases, in that order; junction bases with no gene match: 3. The CDR3 consists of 13 residues. CDR3 sequence reads: CASSQDRGTEAFF. CDR3 nucleotide sequence: TGTGCCAGCAGCCAGGACAGGGGCACTGAAGCTTTCTTT.

This clonotype was observed many times. The chain links TRBV3-1 to TRBJ2-7; no clear D gene. The CDR3 covers 14 residues. Trimming pared 0 bases from V and 9 bases from J, leaving 15 bases between. The germline CDR1 and CDR2 sequences are LGHDT and YNNKEL (reference sequence). For the CDR3, the DNA is TGTGCCAGCAGCCAAGATTCGGGCTCCACGGGGCAGTACTTC. Translation gives CASSQDSGSTGQYF.

The V gene is TRBV6-1, the J gene TRBJ2-7; the match to TRBD2 covers 11 bases. V lost 5 bases to trimming and J lost 1 base; unmatched junction nucleotides: 7. CDR1 MNHNS and CDR2 SASEGT come from the germline V gene. CDR3 length: 16 residues. Written as DNA, the CDR3 is TGTGCCAGCAGTAATGCCGGGACTAGCGGATCCTACGAGCAGTACTTC. Translated, it gives CASSNAGTSGSYEQYF.

Many counts were recorded for this clonotype. The CDR3 here is CASRRGGNTEAFF. The CDR3 DNA reads as TGTGCCAGCAGGAGGGGGGGGAACACTGAAGCTTTCTTT. The rearrangement joins TRBV12-3 or TRBV12-4 to TRBJ1-1; D may be TRBD1 (6 bases). V dropped 6 bases and J dropped 1 base, with 9 bases sitting between them. The CDR3 length is 13 residues.

The chain has TRBV12-3 or TRBV12-4 and TRBJ2-7; D ambiguous. The CDR3 sequence is 11 residues long. With 3 bases removed from V and 10 bases from J, the gap between germline ends came to 10 bases. For the CDR3, the DNA is TGTGCCAGCAGTTTTTTACGGCGTCAGTACTTC. This gives the protein CASSFLRRQYF.

This chain's CDR3 is CASSPGGWAYEQYF. CDR3 nucleotide sequence: TGTGCCAGCTCACCCGGGGGTTGGGCCTACGAGCAGTACTTC. The V gene is TRBV18, the J gene TRBJ2-7, with D tentatively TRBD2 (6 bases). V lost 3 bases and J lost 2, with 11 bases in between. The CDR3 extends over 14 amino acids. Germline V lookup: CDR1 KGHSH, CDR2 LQKENI.

This clonotype showed up many times. The chain links TRBV20-1 to TRBJ2-5; the D is unclear. With 6 bases removed from V and 5 bases from J, the gap between germline ends came to 13 bases. CDR1 and CDR2 from the germline V gene are DFQATT and SNEGSKA (reference sequence). The CDR3 has 12 amino acids. The DNA of the CDR3 is TGCAGTGCCCTCTTCGTGGCGGAGACCCAGTACTTC. As protein: CSALFVAETQYF.

Comments on this clonotype: This could be a read error, since a much larger clone is one nucleotide away. The chain combines TRBV18 with TRBJ1-5; D remains ambiguous. From germline, CDR1 is KGHSH and CDR2 LQKENI. The CDR3 loop spans 13 amino acids. The CDR3 here is CASPPEGNQPQHF. In DNA form, the CDR3 reads TGTGCCAGCCCACCTGAAGGGAATCAGCCCCAGCATTTT. Full variable domain (rest looked up from reference TRBV18 and TRBJ1-5): NAGVMQNPRHLVRRRGQEARLRCSPMKGHSHVYWYRQLPEEGLKFMVYLQKENIIDESGMPKERFSAEFPKEGPSILRIQQVVRGDSAAYFCASPPEGNQPQHFGDGTRLSIL.

This clonotype was found once. A read error is possible here, since a much larger clone lies one base away. J is TRBJ2-1 and V is TRBV27; a possible D gene is TRBD2 (6 bases). The V and J ends lost 8 bases and 13 bases respectively, with 18 bases between them. This CDR3 comprises 12 residues. Germline CDR1 MNHEY, CDR2 SMNVEV (reference sequence). CDR3 nucleotides: TGTGCCAGCCACCGTGCGGGACCTGTTCAGTTCTTC. This codes for CASHRAGPVQFF.

This clonotype was detected ten times or more. V is TRBV20-1 and J is TRBJ2-1, with TRBD2 matching over 9 bases. The CDR3 is 15 residues long. The germline V gene has CDR1 DFQATT and CDR2 SNEGSKA (reference sequence). V trimming: 1 base; J trimming: 8 bases; junction bases outside the gene matches: 9. Here the CDR3 DNA reads TGCAGTGCTAGAGGCGTAGCGGGAGTAGTATATGAGCAGTTCTTC. Protein product: CSARGVAGVVYEQFF.

This clonotype came up many times. The chain is built from TRBV3-1 and TRBJ2-6; TRBD1 matches at 8 bases. The CDR3 consists of 15 residues. Germline-derived CDR1 and CDR2 are LGHDT and YNNKEL (reference sequence). Losses at the gene ends were 4 bases for V and 6 bases for J; bases not matched to a gene: 5. For the CDR3, the DNA is TGTGCCAGCAGCCTAGGGACAGGAGCGGCCAACGTCCTGACTTTC. Encoded protein: CASSLGTGAANVLTF.

In this sample, this clonotype turned up many times. The chain links TRBV19 to TRBJ2-3, with TRBD1 matching over 7 bases. Germline loops: CDR1 LNHDA, CDR2 SQIVND (reference sequence). This CDR3 has 14 residues. Trimming took 0 bases from V and 9 from J; bases not matched to a gene: 6. CDR3 coding DNA: TGTGCCAGTAGTATAGAAAGGGGGCCTCGGACGCAGTATTTT. Protein: CASSIERGPRTQYF.